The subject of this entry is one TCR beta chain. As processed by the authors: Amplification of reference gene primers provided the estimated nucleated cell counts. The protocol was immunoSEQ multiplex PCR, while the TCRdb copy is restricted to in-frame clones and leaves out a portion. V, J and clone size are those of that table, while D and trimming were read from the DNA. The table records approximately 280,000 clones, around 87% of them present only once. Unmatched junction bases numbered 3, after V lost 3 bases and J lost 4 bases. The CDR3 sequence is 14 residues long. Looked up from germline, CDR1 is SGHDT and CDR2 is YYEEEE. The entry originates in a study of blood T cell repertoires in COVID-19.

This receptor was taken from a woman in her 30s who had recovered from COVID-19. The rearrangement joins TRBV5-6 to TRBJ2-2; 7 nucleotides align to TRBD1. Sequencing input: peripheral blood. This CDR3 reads CASSWGQTTGELFF. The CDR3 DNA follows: TGTGCCAGCAGCTGGGGACAGACCACCGGGGAGCTGTTTTTT.